Each of the 15 T cell receptor beta chains below was sequenced from the same sample in a study of cytomegalovirus exposure and HLA in healthy donors. The PCR used 60 Vbeta and 13 Jbeta primers. The table came from immunoSEQ multiplex PCR; TCRdb's copy has only in-frame clones and leaves some out. The sample has about 150,000 clones; the top ten hold roughly 1.6%. Specimen: PBMCs. Receptors were obtained from a woman between 45 and 60 years old in good health and CMV-seronegative.

V gene TRBV19 combines with J gene TRBJ2-3; 12 bases are a match to TRBD2. The V gene end was trimmed by 4 bases and the J gene end by 8 bases; junction bases not matched to a gene: 16. CDR1 LNHDA and CDR2 SQIVND come from the germline V gene (reference sequence). CDR3 length: 18 amino acids. The chain's CDR3 is CASSTPTLLAGGPGTQYF. The CDR3 bases are TGTGCCAGTAGTACCCCCACTCTCCTAGCGGGGGGGCCAGGTACGCAGTATTTT.

The chain recombines TRBV5-1 with TRBJ2-3; perhaps TRBD2 as D (6 bases). V gave up 3 bases and J gave up 1 base, with 9 bases separating them. The CDR3 covers 14 residues. The germline V gene encodes CDR1 SGHRS and CDR2 YFSETQ. Written as DNA, the CDR3 is TGCGCCAGCAGCTGGAGGGTGGGCACAGATACGCAGTATTTT. It specifies CASSWRVGTDTQYF.

CDR3 amino acids: CSVEGGTGETQYF. The CDR3 DNA sequence: TGCAGCGTTGAGGGAGGGACGGGGGAGACCCAGTACTTC. J is TRBJ2-5 and V is TRBV29-1; 7 nucleotides align to TRBD2. The trim removed 3 bases at V and 5 bases at J, leaving 6 bases unmatched. The germline CDR1 and CDR2 sequences are SQVTM and ANQGSEA. This CDR3 region has 13 residues.

The chain has TRBV4-3 and TRBJ2-1, with 13 nucleotides matching TRBD2. Per germline, CDR1 LGHNA and CDR2 YSLEER. The junction had 15 bases not matched to a gene; V was cut back by 3 bases and J by 10 bases. The CDR3 sequence is 18 residues long. CDR3 sequence: CASSQAGVGLAGSAEQFF. CDR3 sequence (DNA): TGCGCCAGCAGCCAGGCCGGTGTGGGACTAGCGGGATCGGCGGAGCAGTTCTTC.

The chain carries TRBV12-5 and TRBJ1-2, with 9 bases identical to TRBD1. V lost 4 bases, J lost 8 bases, and 2 bases stayed unmatched. This CDR3 has 12 residues. CDR1 is LGHNT, CDR2 FRNRAP, per germline. The CDR3 is CASGWTGVGYTF. CDR3 nucleotides: TGTGCTAGTGGTTGGACAGGGGTCGGCTACACCTTC.

V usage is TRBV30 and J usage is TRBJ1-2; TRBD1 agrees at 7 bases. This CDR3 contains 15 residues. V gave up 3 bases and J gave up 1 base; unmatched junction bases: 8. Germline lookup yields CDR1 GTSNPN and CDR2 SVGIG (reference sequence). The DNA for the CDR3 is TGTGCCTGGAGATCGGACAGGCAAGTTAACTATGGCTACACCTTC. Translating it yields CAWRSDRQVNYGYTF. Supplemented by reference TRBV30 and TRBJ1-2, the full variable domain reads SQTIHQWPATLVQPVGSPLSLECTVEGTSNPNLYWYRQAAGRGLQLLFYSVGIGQISSEVPQNLSASRPQDRQFILSSKKLLLSDSGFYLCAWRSDRQVNYGYTFGSGTRLTVV.

This sequence joins TRBV4-2 and TRBJ1-6; maybe TRBD1 (6 bases). Trimming stripped 4 bases from V and 6 bases from J, with 10 bases between. The germline gives CDR1 LGHNA, CDR2 YNFKEQ. The CDR3 has 14 amino acids. The CDR3 DNA sequence: TGTGCCAGCAGCCGAACGGACAGTAATTCACCCCTCCACTTT. This codes for CASSRTDSNSPLHF.

Here the CDR3 DNA reads TGTGCCAGCACGCAGCAGCCCCAGGGCACTGAAGCTTTCTTT. Translated, it gives CASTQQPQGTEAFF. The chain recombines TRBV6-5 with TRBJ1-1; D possibly corresponds to TRBD1 (5 bases). Germline CDR1 is MNHEY and CDR2 is SVGAGI. Between the trimmed V and J ends, which lost 7 bases and 4 bases, there was a span of 16 bases. This CDR3 has 14 residues.

The chain uses TRBV6-5 and TRBJ1-5; D perhaps matches TRBD1 (5 bases). The CDR3 is made up of 13 amino acids. Germline V gene data show CDR1 as MNHEY and CDR2 as SVGAGI. The V gene lost 4 bases and the J gene lost 7 bases, with 11 bases spanning the gap. The DNA for the CDR3 is TGTGCCAGCAGTTCCCCTGGGGCCCAGCCCCAGCATTTT. Its protein product is CASSSPGAQPQHF.

CDR3 sequence reads: CASSQGRQGVTDTQYF. The CDR3 DNA follows: TGCGCCAGCAGCCAAGGAAGACAGGGGGTCACAGATACGCAGTATTTT. V is TRBV4-1 and J is TRBJ2-3; 9 bases agree with TRBD1. V dropped 1 base and J dropped 2; count of bases not matched to a gene: 4. This CDR3 is 16 amino acids long. The germline CDR1 and CDR2 sequences are MGHRA and YSYEKL.

This chain links TRBV5-1 with TRBJ2-1, with D perhaps matching TRBD2 (6 bases). The V gene's germline CDR1 is SGHRS and CDR2 YFSETQ. The V gene lost 5 bases and the J gene lost 6 bases, with 21 bases spanning the gap. This CDR3 region has 16 residues. Here the CDR3 reads CASRGGSSIVGNEQFF. CDR3 coding DNA: TGCGCCAGCAGAGGAGGGAGTTCTATCGTGGGCAATGAGCAGTTCTTC.

The chain recombines TRBV6-5 with TRBJ1-3; D is uncertain. CDR3 size: 16 residues. Between the trimmed V and J ends, which lost 2 bases and 0 bases, there was a span of 11 bases. The germline CDR1 and CDR2 sequences are MNHEY and SVGAGI. The CDR3 protein is CASSYTEAHSGNTIYF. The CDR3 DNA reads TGTGCCAGCAGTTACACAGAAGCTCACTCTGGAAACACCATATATTTT.

V gene TRBV4-2 combines with J gene TRBJ1-2; 9 nucleotides line up with TRBD1. J lost 7 bases, V lost 4 bases, and 10 bases had no gene match. Germline assignment: CDR1 LGHNA and CDR2 YNFKEQ. There are 15 residues in the CDR3. CDR3 amino acids: CASSLADRGETGYTF. CDR3 sequence (DNA): TGTGCCAGCAGCCTGGCGGACAGGGGAGAGACTGGCTACACCTTC.

The CDR3 sequence: CASSLAADRVSYGYTF. CDR3 in DNA: TGTGCCAGCAGCTTGGCGGCGGACAGGGTTTCCTATGGCTACACCTTC. The rearrangement joins TRBV5-5 to TRBJ1-2; 8 bases are a match to TRBD1. This CDR3 is built from 16 residues. Germline V gene sequence: CDR1 SGHKS, CDR2 YYEKEE (reference sequence). The trim removed 0 bases at V and 4 bases at J, leaving 8 bases unmatched.

The gene calls are TRBV5-6 and TRBJ2-7; D gene uncertain. The germline V gene has CDR1 SGHDT and CDR2 YYEEEE. The CDR3 totals 13 residues. The V end lost 2 bases, the J end lost 0 bases, and 6 bases lay between the germline ends. The CDR3 is CASSLDNSYEQYF. The CDR3 DNA follows: TGTGCCAGCAGCTTAGACAACTCCTACGAGCAGTACTTC.